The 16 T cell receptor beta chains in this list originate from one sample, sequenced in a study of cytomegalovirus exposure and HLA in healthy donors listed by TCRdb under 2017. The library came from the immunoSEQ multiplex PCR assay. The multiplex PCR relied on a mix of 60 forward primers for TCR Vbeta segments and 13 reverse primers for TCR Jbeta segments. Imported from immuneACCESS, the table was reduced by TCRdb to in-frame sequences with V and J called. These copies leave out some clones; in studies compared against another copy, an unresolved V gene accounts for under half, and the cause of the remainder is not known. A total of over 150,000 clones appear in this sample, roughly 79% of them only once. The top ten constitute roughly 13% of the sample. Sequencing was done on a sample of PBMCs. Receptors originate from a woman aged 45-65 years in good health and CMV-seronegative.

CDR3 region: CASSQAGGASYGYTF. The CDR3 DNA follows: TGTGCCAGCAGCCAGGCGGGGGGCGCATCGTATGGCTACACCTTC. V gene TRBV7-9 combines with J gene TRBJ1-2, with D possibly being TRBD1 (6 bases). The V gene's germline CDR1 is SEHNR and CDR2 FQNEAQ (reference sequence). This CDR3 is 15 amino acids long. Trimming removed 5 bases at V and 5 bases at J, with 18 bases between.

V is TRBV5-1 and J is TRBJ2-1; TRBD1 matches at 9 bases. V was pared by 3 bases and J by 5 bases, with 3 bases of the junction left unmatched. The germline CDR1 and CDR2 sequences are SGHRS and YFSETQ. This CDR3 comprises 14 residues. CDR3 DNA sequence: TGCGCCAGCAGCTCGACAGGGGGGAACAATGAGCAGTTCTTC. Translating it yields CASSSTGGNNEQFF.

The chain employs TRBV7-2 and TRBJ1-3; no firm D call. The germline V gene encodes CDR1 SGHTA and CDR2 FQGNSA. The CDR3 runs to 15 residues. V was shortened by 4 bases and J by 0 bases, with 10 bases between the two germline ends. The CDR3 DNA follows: TGTGCCAGCAGCTGGTCCCCTAGCTCTGGAAACACCATATATTTT. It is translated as CASSWSPSSGNTIYF.

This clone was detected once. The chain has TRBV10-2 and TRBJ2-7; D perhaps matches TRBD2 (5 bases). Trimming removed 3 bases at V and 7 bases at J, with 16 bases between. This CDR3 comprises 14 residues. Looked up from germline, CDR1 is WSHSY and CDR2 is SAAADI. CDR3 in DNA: TGCGCCAGCAGTGAAGTTCCAGCGGCTAGAGAGCAGTACTTC. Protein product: CASSEVPAAREQYF.

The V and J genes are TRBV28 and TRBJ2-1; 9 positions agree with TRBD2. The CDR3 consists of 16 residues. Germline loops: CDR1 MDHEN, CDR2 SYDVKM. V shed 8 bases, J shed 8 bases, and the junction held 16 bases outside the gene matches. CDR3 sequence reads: CASRGTGVAGVYEQFF. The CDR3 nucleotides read TGTGCCAGCCGCGGGACGGGAGTAGCGGGAGTCTATGAGCAGTTCTTC.

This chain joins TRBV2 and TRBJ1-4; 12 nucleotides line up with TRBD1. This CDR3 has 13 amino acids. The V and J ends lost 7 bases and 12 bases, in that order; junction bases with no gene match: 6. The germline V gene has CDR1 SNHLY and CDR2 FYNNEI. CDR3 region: CASMGQGAGELFF. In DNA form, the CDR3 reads TGTGCCAGCATGGGACAGGGGGCAGGGGAACTGTTTTTT.

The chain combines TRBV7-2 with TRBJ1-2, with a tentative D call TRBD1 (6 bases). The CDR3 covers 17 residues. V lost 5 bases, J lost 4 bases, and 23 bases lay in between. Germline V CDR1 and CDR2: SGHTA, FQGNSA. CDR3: CASSQPRGGPWGYGYTF. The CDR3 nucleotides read TGTGCCAGCAGCCAACCCCGGGGGGGCCCATGGGGCTATGGCTACACCTTC.

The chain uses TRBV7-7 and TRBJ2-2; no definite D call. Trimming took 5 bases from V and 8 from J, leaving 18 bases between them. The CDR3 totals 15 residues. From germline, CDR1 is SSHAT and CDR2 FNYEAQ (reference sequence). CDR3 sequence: CASSPFNGLAGELFF. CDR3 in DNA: TGTGCCAGCAGCCCATTCAACGGGTTGGCGGGGGAGCTGTTTTTT.

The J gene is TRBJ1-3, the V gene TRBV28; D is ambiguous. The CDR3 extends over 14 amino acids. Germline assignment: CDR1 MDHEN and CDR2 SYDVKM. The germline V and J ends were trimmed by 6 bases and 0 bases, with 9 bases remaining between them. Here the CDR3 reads CASSRAVSGNTIYF. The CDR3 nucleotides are TGTGCCAGCAGCCGAGCTGTCTCTGGAAACACCATATATTTT.

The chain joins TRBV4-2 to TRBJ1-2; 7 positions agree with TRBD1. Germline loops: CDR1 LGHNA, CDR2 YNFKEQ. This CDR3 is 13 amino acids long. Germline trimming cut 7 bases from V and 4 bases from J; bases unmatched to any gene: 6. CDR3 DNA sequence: TGTGCCAGCACCCTAGGGACAGCCTATGGCTACACCTTC. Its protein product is CASTLGTAYGYTF.

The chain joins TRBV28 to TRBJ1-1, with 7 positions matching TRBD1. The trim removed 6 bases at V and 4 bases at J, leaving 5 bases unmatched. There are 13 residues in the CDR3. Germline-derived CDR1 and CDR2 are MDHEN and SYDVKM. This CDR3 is CASSIRGITEAFF. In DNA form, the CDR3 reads TGTGCCAGCAGCATCAGGGGGATCACTGAAGCTTTCTTT.

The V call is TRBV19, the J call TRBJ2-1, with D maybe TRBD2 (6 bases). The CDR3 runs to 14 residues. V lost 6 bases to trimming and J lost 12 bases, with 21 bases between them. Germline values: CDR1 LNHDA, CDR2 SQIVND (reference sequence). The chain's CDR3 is CASSFEPAGTGQFF. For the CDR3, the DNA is TGTGCCAGTAGCTTTGAACCGGCCGGGACTGGGCAGTTCTTC.

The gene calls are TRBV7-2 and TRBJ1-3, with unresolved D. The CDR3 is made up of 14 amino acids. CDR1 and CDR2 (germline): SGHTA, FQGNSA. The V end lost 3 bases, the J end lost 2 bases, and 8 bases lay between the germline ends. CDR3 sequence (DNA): TGTGCCAGCAGCTTTGGGCCTACTGGAAACACCATATATTTT. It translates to CASSFGPTGNTIYF.

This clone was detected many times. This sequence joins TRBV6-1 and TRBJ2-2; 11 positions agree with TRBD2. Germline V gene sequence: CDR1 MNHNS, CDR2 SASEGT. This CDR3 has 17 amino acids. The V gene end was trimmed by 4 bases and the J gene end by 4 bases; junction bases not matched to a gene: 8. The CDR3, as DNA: TGTGCCAGCAGTGTAATTAGCGGGGGGGCCGGCACCGGGGAGCTGTTTTTT. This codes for CASSVISGGAGTGELFF.

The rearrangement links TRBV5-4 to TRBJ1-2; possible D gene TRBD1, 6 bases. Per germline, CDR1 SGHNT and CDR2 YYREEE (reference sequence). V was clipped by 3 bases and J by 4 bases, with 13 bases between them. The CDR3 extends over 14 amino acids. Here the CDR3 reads CASSSLQGPYGYTF. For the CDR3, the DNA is TGTGCCAGCAGCTCATTACAGGGCCCCTATGGCTACACCTTC.

The CDR3 sequence: CASSFSGVATDTQYF. The CDR3 DNA follows: TGTGCCAGCAGTTTCAGCGGGGTGGCAACAGATACGCAGTATTTT. The chain couples TRBV27 to TRBJ2-3; 7 nucleotides line up with TRBD2. Unmatched junction bases numbered 6, after V lost 3 bases and J lost 3 bases. The germline V gene has CDR1 MNHEY and CDR2 SMNVEV (reference sequence). This CDR3 is 15 amino acids long.